The sequence of this T cell receptor beta chain was determined in a study of T cell changes during pregnancy in multiple sclerosis. This clone is a singleton in its sample. Using immunoSEQ multiplex PCR, the repertoire was profiled, and TCRdb retains in-frame clones only, with some absent. Among tens of thousands of clones listed, 80% to 95% were seen once. This CDR3 has 15 residues. Germline V lookup: CDR1 MRHNA, CDR2 SNTAGT. V lost 7 bases, J lost 3 bases, and 15 bases lay in between. The TCR sequence derives from a female donor with multiple sclerosis, enrolled in a pregnancy study. This sequence joins TRBV6-4 and TRBJ2-2; D possibly corresponds to TRBD2 (6 bases). The sample here was CD8+ T cells from peripheral blood mononuclear cells, taken in the third trimester of pregnancy. For the CDR3, the DNA is TGTGCCAGCACCCCCGGGGGAGAGGACACCGGGGAGCTGTTTTTT. This sequence encodes CASTPGGEDTGELFF.